The present entry profiles one T cell receptor beta chain with its context. Produced via immunoSEQ multiplex PCR; TCRdb's table is partial and in-frame only. The sample comprises 150,000 to 200,000 clones, around nine tenths of which are singletons, and over 3.5% rests with the top ten. Germline V lookup: CDR1 LGHNA, CDR2 YSLEER. The CDR3 runs 16 residues. V gave up 0 bases and J gave up 8 bases; unmatched junction bases: 6. This specimen belongs to a study of blood T cell repertoires in COVID-19. Overall study context: Specimens from acute and convalescent COVID-19 originated in the United States, Italy and Spain.

The origin of this receptor is a young man with active or convalescent COVID-19. The rearrangement joins TRBV4-3 to TRBJ1-6; TRBD1 matches 8 bases. Material for sequencing was peripheral blood. The CDR3 sequence is CASSQEVETGDSPLHF. The CDR3 DNA reads TGCGCCAGCAGCCAAGAAGTCGAGACAGGGGATTCACCCCTCCACTTT.